This paragraph covers one T cell receptor (beta chain) sequence. The data stem from a study of blood T cell repertoires in COVID-19. Germline CDR1 is LNHDA and CDR2 is SQIVND (reference sequence). The CDR3 sequence is 15 residues long. Trimming took off 1 base at V and 2 bases at J, with 9 bases between the two ends. The data were produced by immunoSEQ multiplex PCR, yet TCRdb's version contains in-frame clones alone and is incomplete. The repertoire consists of roughly 460,000 clones, with around nine tenths occurring once and the leading ten covering 0.8% to 0.85%. The receptor was isolated from a man aged 18 to 30 with COVID-19, enrolled during active disease. The source material was peripheral blood. This chain links TRBV19 with TRBJ2-1, with D possibly TRBD1 on 5 matching bases. DNA for the CDR3: TGTGCCAGTAGTATAGTCCCAGGGCCCTACAATGAGCAGTTCTTC. This codes for CASSIVPGPYNEQFF.